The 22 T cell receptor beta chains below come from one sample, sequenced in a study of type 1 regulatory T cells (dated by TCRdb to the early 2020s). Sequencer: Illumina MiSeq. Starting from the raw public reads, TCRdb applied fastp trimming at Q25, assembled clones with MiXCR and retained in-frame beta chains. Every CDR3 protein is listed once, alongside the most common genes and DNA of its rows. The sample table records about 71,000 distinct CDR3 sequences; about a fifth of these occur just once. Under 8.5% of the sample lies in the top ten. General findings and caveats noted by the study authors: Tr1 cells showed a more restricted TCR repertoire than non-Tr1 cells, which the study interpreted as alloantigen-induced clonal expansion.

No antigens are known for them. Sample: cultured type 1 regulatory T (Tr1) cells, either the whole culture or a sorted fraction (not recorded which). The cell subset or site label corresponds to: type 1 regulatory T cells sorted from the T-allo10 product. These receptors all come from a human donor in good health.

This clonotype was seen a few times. This CDR3 reads CSASGRMETQYF. The CDR3, as DNA: TGCAGTGCTTCGGGGCGCATGGAGACCCAGTACTTC. This rearrangement joins TRBV20-1 to TRBJ2-5; D may correspond to TRBD1 or TRBD2 (5 bases each). The V end lost 5 bases, the J end lost 5 bases, and 12 bases lay between the germline ends. Per the germline V gene, CDR1 is DFQATT and CDR2 is SNEGSKA (reference sequence). This CDR3 contains 12 residues.

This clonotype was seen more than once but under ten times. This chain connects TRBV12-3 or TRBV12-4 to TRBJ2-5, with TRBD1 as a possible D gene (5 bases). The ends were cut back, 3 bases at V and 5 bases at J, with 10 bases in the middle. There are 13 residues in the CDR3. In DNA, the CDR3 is TGTGCCAGCAGTTTCAGGGCGAGGGAGACCCAGTACTTC. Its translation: CASSFRARETQYF.

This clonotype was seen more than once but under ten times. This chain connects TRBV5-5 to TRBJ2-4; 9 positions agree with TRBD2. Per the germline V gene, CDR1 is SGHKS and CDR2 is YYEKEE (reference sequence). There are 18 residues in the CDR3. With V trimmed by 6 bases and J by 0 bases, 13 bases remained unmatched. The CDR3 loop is CASKEREVGGLAKNIQYF. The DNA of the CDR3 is TGTGCCAGCAAAGAGCGGGAGGTCGGAGGACTAGCCAAAAACATTCAGTACTTC.

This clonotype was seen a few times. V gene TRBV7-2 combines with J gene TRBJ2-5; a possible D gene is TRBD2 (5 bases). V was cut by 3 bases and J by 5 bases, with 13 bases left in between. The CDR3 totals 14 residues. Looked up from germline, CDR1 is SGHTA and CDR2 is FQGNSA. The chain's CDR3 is CASSFQGGSETQYF. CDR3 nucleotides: TGTGCCAGCAGCTTTCAAGGAGGATCGGAGACCCAGTACTTC. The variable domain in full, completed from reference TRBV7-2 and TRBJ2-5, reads GAGVSQSPSNKVTEKGKDVELRCDPISGHTALYWYRQSLGQGLEFLIYFQGNSAPDKSGLPSDRFSAERTGGSVSTLTIQRTQQEDSAVYLCASSFQGGSETQYFGPGTRLLVL.

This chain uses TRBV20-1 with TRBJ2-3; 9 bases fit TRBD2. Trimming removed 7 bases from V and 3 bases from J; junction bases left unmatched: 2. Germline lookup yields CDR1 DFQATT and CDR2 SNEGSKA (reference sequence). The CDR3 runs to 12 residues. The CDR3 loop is CSVAGATDTQYF. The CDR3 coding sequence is TGCAGTGTAGCGGGGGCGACAGATACGCAGTATTTT.

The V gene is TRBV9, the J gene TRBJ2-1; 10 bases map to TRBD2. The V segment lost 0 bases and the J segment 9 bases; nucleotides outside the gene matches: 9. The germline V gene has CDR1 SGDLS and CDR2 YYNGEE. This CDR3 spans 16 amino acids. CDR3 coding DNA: TGTGCCAGCAGCGTAGGTCTAGCGGGAGTTGAAGTTGAGCAGTTCTTC. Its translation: CASSVGLAGVEVEQFF. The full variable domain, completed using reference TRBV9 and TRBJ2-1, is DSGVTQTPKHLITATGQRVTLRCSPRSGDLSVYWYQQSLDQGLQFLIQYYNGEERAKGNILERFSAQQFPDLHSELNLSSLELGDSALYFCASSVGLAGVEVEQFFGPGTRLTVL.

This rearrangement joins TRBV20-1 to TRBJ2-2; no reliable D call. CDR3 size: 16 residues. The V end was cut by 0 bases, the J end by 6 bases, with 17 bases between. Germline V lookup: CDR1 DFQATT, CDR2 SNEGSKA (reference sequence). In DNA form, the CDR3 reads TGCAGTGCTAGAGATTTCGGCCAATTAATAGCCGGGGAGCTGTTTTTT. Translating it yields CSARDFGQLIAGELFF.

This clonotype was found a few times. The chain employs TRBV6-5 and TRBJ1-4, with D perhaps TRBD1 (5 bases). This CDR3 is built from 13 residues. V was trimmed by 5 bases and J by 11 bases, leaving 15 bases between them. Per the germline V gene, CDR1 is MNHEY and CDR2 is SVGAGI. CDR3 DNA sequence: TGTGCCAGCAGTGTAGATTTCAGGGCCAAACTGTTTTTT. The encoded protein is CASSVDFRAKLFF.

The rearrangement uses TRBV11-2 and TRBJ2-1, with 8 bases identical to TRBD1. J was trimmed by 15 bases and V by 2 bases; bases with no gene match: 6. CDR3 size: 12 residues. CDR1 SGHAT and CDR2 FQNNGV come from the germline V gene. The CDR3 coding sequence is TGTGCCAGCAGCTTAACCAGGGGGCATCTGTTCTTC. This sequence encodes CASSLTRGHLFF.

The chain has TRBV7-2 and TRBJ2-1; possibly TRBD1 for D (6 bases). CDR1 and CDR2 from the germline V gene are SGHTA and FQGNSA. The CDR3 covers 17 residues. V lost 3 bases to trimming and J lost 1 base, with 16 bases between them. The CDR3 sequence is CASSFPMQGLSYNEQFF. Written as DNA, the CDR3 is TGTGCCAGCAGCTTCCCAATGCAGGGGTTGTCCTACAATGAGCAGTTCTTC.

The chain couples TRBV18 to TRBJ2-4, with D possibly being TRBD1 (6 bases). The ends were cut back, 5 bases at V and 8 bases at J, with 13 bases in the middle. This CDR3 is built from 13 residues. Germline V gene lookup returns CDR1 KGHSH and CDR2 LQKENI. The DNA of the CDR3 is TGTGCCAGCTCAGTGAACAGGGTTGACATTCAGTACTTC. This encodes CASSVNRVDIQYF.

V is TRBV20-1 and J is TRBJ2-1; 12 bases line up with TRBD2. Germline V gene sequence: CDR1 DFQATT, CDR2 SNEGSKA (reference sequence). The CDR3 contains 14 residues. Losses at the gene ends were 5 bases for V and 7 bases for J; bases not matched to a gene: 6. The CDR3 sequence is CSASRLAGDNEQFF. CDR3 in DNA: TGCAGTGCTTCCCGACTAGCGGGAGATAATGAGCAGTTCTTC.

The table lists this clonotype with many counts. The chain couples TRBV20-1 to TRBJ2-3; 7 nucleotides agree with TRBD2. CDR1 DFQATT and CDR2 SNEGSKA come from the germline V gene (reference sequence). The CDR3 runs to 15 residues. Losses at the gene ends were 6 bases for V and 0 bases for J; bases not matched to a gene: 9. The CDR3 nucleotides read TGCAGTGCCCGAAAGACTAGCATGAGCACAGATACGCAGTATTTT. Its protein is CSARKTSMSTDTQYF.

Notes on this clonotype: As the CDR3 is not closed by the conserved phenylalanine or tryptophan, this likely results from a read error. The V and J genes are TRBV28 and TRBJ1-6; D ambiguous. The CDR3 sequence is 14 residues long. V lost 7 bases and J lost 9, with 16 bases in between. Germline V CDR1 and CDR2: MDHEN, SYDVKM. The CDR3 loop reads CASTPWQEASPLHL. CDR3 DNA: TGTGCCAGCACCCCTTGGCAGGAGGCTTCACCCCTCCACCTT.

This CDR3 is CASSLEGRPYGYTF. The CDR3 DNA is TGTGCCAGCAGCTTAGAAGGCAGACCCTATGGCTACACCTTC. V usage is TRBV11-2 and J usage is TRBJ1-2; no clear D gene. The germline gives CDR1 SGHAT, CDR2 FQNNGV. CDR3 length equals 14 residues. The V end lost 0 bases, the J end lost 4 bases, and 9 bases lay between the germline ends.

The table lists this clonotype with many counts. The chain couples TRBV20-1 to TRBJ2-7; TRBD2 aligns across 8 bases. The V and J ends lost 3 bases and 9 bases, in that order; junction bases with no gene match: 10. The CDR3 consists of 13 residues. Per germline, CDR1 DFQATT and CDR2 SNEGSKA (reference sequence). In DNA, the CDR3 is TGCAGTGCTAGGTTTAGCGGGGAAGAGCGGCAGTACTTC. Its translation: CSARFSGEERQYF.

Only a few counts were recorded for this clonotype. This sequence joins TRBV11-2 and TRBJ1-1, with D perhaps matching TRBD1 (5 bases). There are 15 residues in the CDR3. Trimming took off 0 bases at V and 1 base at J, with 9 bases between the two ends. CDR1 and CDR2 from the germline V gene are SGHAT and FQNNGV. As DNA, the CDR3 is TGTGCCAGCAGCTTAGATCTCGACAGGAACACTGAAGCTTTCTTT. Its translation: CASSLDLDRNTEAFF.

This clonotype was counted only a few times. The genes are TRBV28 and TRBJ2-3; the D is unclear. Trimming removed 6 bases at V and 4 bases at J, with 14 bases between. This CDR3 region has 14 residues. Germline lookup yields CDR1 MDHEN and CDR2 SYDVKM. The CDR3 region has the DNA TGTGCCAGCAGCCCACCGGCGACCGCAGATACGCAGTATTTT. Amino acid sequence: CASSPPATADTQYF.

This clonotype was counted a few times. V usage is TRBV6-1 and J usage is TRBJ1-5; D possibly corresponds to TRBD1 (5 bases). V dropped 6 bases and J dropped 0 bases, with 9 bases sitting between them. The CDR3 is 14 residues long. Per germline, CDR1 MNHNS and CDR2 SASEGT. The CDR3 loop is CASRAGYSNQPQHF. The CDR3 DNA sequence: TGTGCCAGCAGGGCAGGGTATAGCAATCAGCCCCAGCATTTT.

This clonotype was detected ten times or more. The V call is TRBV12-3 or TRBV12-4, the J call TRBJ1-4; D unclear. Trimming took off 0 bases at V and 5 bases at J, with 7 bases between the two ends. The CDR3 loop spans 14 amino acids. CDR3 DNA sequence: TGTGCCAGCAGTTTAGCGGGGTGGAATGAAAAACTGTTTTTT. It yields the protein CASSLAGWNEKLFF.

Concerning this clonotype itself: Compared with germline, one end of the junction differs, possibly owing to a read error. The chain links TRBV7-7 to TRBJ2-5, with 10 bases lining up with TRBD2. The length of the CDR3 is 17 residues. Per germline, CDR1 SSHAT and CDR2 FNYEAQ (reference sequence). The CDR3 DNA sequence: TGTGCTAGCAGCTTAGGGGTTAGCGGGAGGTACCAAGAGACCCAGTACTTC. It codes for CASSLGVSGRYQETQYF.

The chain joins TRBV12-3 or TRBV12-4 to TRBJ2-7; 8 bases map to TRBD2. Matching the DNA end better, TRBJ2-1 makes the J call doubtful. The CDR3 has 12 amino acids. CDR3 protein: CSCGAGGAEQFF. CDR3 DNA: TGTTCTTGTGGTGCGGGGGGCGCTGAGCAGTTCTTC.